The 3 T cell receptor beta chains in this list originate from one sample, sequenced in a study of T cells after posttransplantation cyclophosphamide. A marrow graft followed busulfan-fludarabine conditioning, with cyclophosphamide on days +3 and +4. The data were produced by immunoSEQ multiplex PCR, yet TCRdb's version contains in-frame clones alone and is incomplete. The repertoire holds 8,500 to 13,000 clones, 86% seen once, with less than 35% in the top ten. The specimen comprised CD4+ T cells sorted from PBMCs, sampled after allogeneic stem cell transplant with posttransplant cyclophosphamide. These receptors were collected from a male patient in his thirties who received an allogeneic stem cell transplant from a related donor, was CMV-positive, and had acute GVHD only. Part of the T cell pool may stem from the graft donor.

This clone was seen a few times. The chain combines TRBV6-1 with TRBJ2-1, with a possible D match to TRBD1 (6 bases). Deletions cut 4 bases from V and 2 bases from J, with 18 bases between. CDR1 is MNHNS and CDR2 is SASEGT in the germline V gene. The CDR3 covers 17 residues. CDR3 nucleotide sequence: TGTGCCAGCAGTGCATCCTACAGGGATCCAGCCTACAATGAGCAGTTCTTC. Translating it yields CASSASYRDPAYNEQFF.

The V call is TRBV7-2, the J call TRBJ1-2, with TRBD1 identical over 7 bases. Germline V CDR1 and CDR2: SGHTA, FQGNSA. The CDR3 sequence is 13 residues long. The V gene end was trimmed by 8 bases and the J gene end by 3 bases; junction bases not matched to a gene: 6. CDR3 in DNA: TGTGCCAGCTCTTCGACAGGGTACTATGGCTACACCTTC. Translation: CASSSTGYYGYTF.

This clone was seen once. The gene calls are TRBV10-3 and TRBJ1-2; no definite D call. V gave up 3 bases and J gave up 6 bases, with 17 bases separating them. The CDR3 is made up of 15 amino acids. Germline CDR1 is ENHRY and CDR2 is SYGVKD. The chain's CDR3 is CAISDPTKGSHGYTF. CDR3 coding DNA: TGTGCCATCAGTGACCCAACGAAAGGGAGTCATGGCTACACCTTC.